At least ten counts were recorded for the clone carrying this TCR beta chain. Its antigen is unidentified. The library was built for alpha chains, so this beta chain is an off-target read and its size means little. The data are from a study of spatial heterogeneity in lung cancer. Looking at the study overall: The average appearance count of each unique TCR and UMI combination in raw reads was more than ten. Study-wide results and limits: Coverage of tumor T cells, an estimated figure, was about 7.1% for alpha and about 13% for beta chains. Counts that tracked tumor mutation counts were those of expanded intratumoral alpha and beta TCRs.

Documented time point: sample taken at primary tumor resection. Patients with untreated early-stage non-small cell lung cancer, numbering roughly 69, were the donors. MiXCR, run by TCRdb on the 5' RACE reads, gives a single entry per CDR3 protein. The sample contains some 10,000 distinct CDR3 sequences, 4% to 6.5% of which appear only once. The material sequenced was lung tumor tissue, taken at surgery. The TCR was taken from a male donor with early-stage non-small cell lung cancer.

In DNA form, the CDR3 reads TGTGCCAGCAGCGCTCCCTCAGGGGGCGTCTATGGCTACACCTTC. Amino acids: CASSAPSGGVYGYTF. The chain uses TRBV7-9 and TRBJ1-2; 8 bases align to TRBD1. There are 15 residues in the CDR3. Germline V lookup: CDR1 SEHNR, CDR2 FQNEAQ (reference sequence). V shed 5 bases, J shed 4 bases, and the junction held 9 bases outside the gene matches.